The 22 T cell receptor beta chains given below trace back to one sample, sequenced in a study of T cells in localized non-small cell lung cancer. Some clones are missing from TCRdb's copy, which holds only in-frame ones; the method was immunoSEQ multiplex PCR. This table has over 70,000 clones, more than 75% appearing once. Here the sequenced sample was PBMCs, taken before any cancer treatment. The origin of the receptors is a woman aged 35 to 75 with stage II squamous cell lung carcinoma.

The rearrangement uses TRBV9 and TRBJ1-1; D remains unclear. The V gene's germline CDR1 is SGDLS and CDR2 YYNGEE. The CDR3 covers 12 residues. V lost 3 bases and J lost 8, with 11 bases in between. Here the CDR3 DNA reads TGTGCCAGCAGCGAAAACGGTTTCGAAGCTTTCTTT. Amino acids: CASSENGFEAFF.

V gene TRBV5-1 combines with J gene TRBJ1-4; weak D call: TRBD1 (5 bases). Germline CDR1 SGHRS, CDR2 YFSETQ. The germline V and J ends were trimmed by 1 base and 1 base, with 14 bases remaining between them. The CDR3 runs to 17 residues. CDR3 DNA: TGCGCCAGCAGCTTGTCTGGGGCACTTCAAACTAATGAAAAACTGTTTTTT. Its protein is CASSLSGALQTNEKLFF.

The rearrangement uses TRBV6-1 and TRBJ1-3; D is undetermined. The CDR3 has 15 amino acids. V was trimmed by 7 bases and J by 0 bases, leaving 13 bases between them. From germline, CDR1 is MNHNS and CDR2 SASEGT. CDR3 loop: CASTQLAISGNTIYF. The CDR3 coding sequence is TGTGCCAGCACCCAGCTGGCGATCTCTGGAAACACCATATATTTT.

The chain has TRBV5-6 and TRBJ2-7; no reliable D call. Germline loops: CDR1 SGHDT, CDR2 YYEEEE. Between the trimmed V and J ends, which lost 5 bases and 2 bases, there was a span of 11 bases. The CDR3 has 13 residues. The CDR3 nucleotides are TGTGCCAGCAGTCGAGCCGCTCCCTACGAGCAGTACTTC. Protein sequence: CASSRAAPYEQYF.

The DNA of the CDR3 is TGTGCCAGCAGCTTCGGGTCCCCTAGCGGGAGAAGGCCCGGGGAGCTGTTTTTT. It translates to CASSFGSPSGRRPGELFF. This chain joins TRBV7-9 and TRBJ2-2, with 10 nucleotides matching TRBD2. CDR3 length: 18 amino acids. CDR1 is SEHNR and CDR2 is FQNEAQ in the germline V gene (reference sequence). V lost 3 bases to trimming and J lost 6 bases; unmatched junction nucleotides: 13.

This chain uses TRBV27 with TRBJ2-2, with TRBD2 matching 10 bases. Germline V gene lookup returns CDR1 MNHEY and CDR2 SMNVEV (reference sequence). This CDR3 contains 17 residues. V gave up 2 bases and J gave up 9 bases; unmatched junction bases: 12. CDR3 coding DNA: TGTGCCAGCAGTTTACTTACTAGCGGGACTACCTTCCGGGAGCTGTTTTTT. Its translation is CASSLLTSGTTFRELFF.

The V gene is TRBV27, the J gene TRBJ2-2; TRBD1 aligns across 8 bases. In germline, CDR1 is MNHEY, CDR2 SMNVEV (reference sequence). V lost 9 bases to trimming and J lost 6 bases; unmatched junction nucleotides: 6. The CDR3 is 13 residues long. The CDR3 nucleotides are TGTGCCAGTTCGACAGGGGAAGCCGGGGAGCTGTTTTTT. This sequence encodes CASSTGEAGELFF.

The chain joins TRBV25-1 to TRBJ2-5; D gene uncertain. The germline V gene encodes CDR1 MGHDK and CDR2 SYGVNS. The length of the CDR3 is 16 residues. V dropped 3 bases and J dropped 0 bases, with 14 bases sitting between them. DNA of the CDR3: TGTGCCAGCAGTGACCCCCTCATCCCGGACCAAGAGACCCAGTACTTC. Its translation: CASSDPLIPDQETQYF. Variable domain in full (rest from reference TRBV25-1 and TRBJ2-5): EADIYQTPRYLVIGTGKKITLECSQTMGHDKMYWYQQDPGMELHLIHYSYGVNSTEKGDLSSESTVSRIRTEHFPLTLESARPSHTSQYLCASSDPLIPDQETQYFGPGTRLLVL.

The J gene is TRBJ1-1, the V gene TRBV5-4; D is unresolved. V was trimmed by 0 bases and J by 1 base, leaving 4 bases between them. Germline V gives CDR1 SGHNT, CDR2 YYREEE (reference sequence). CDR3 size: 13 residues. The CDR3 here is CASSLAANTEAFF. As DNA, the CDR3 is TGTGCCAGCAGCTTGGCCGCGAACACTGAAGCTTTCTTT.

The V call is TRBV5-4, the J call TRBJ2-5; TRBD2 might be the D (6 bases). The CDR3 sequence is 16 residues long. The germline CDR1 and CDR2 sequences are SGHNT and YYREEE (reference sequence). V was cut by 0 bases and J by 1 base, with 13 bases left in between. The CDR3 here is CASSLAGAGTQETQYF. As DNA, the CDR3 is TGTGCCAGCAGCTTGGCCGGGGCGGGGACCCAAGAGACCCAGTACTTC. The full variable domain, with the rest looked up from reference TRBV5-4 and TRBJ2-5, is ETGVTQSPTHLIKTRGQQVTLRCSSQSGHNTVSWYQQALGQGPQFIFQYYREEENGRGNFPPRFSGLQFPNYSSELNVNALELDDSALYLCASSLAGAGTQETQYFGPGTRLLVL.

The chain links TRBV11-2 to TRBJ2-2; 15 bases are a match to TRBD2. Germline assignment: CDR1 SGHAT and CDR2 FQNNGV. CDR3 length: 18 amino acids. V trimming: 4 bases; J trimming: 0 bases; junction bases outside the gene matches: 3. The CDR3 loop is CASSSGLAGGSNTGELFF. DNA of the CDR3: TGTGCCAGCAGCTCCGGACTAGCGGGAGGGTCGAACACCGGGGAGCTGTTTTTT.

The V gene is TRBV5-1, the J gene TRBJ1-2; tentatively, D is TRBD1 (6 bases). V dropped 3 bases and J dropped 5 bases, with 23 bases sitting between them. Germline V lookup: CDR1 SGHRS, CDR2 YFSETQ. This CDR3 is 17 amino acids long. CDR3 loop: CASSSRGPGLGGYGYTF. The CDR3 DNA reads as TGCGCCAGCAGCTCCAGGGGCCCGGGGCTCGGGGGGTATGGCTACACCTTC.

The chain uses TRBV12-1 and TRBJ2-4; the table gives TRBD2 as D, unverified against the DNA. TRBV12-1 is a listed pseudogene. The CDR3 extends over 15 amino acids. The CDR3, as DNA: TGTGCCAGCAGCTTTTCAGGACGGGGAGGAAACATTCAGTACTTC. Translation gives CASSFSGRGGNIQYF.

This rearrangement joins TRBV7-2 to TRBJ1-1; D not resolved. Germline V gives CDR1 SGHTA, CDR2 FQGNSA. The CDR3 sequence is 14 residues long. Trimming removed 5 bases from V and 2 bases from J, with 12 bases in between. The CDR3 nucleotides read TGTGCCAGCAGCCCCGGTGCCTTCAACACTGAAGCTTTCTTT. Its protein product is CASSPGAFNTEAFF.

This clone was counted once. V gene TRBV27 combines with J gene TRBJ2-7, with D unresolved. The CDR3 runs 13 residues. V lost 8 bases to trimming and J lost 2 bases, with 13 bases between them. Per germline, CDR1 MNHEY and CDR2 SMNVEV (reference sequence). The CDR3 DNA reads as TGTGCCAGCTCGGGTAGTTCGACCTACGAGCAGTACTTC. Its protein is CASSGSSTYEQYF.

This clone is medium-sized (0.01 to 0.1%). This chain connects TRBV19 to TRBJ1-1; TRBD1 aligns across 8 bases. This CDR3 spans 14 amino acids. Germline V gives CDR1 LNHDA, CDR2 SQIVND (reference sequence). V shed 3 bases and J 5 bases; nucleotides not matched to a gene: 5. The CDR3 spells CASSIRGRETEAFF. The CDR3 DNA is TGTGCCAGTAGTATCAGGGGGCGGGAGACTGAAGCTTTCTTT.

This chain connects TRBV27 to TRBJ2-2; 13 nucleotides line up with TRBD2. The CDR3 covers 15 residues. V dropped 5 bases and J dropped 7; count of bases not matched to a gene: 4. CDR1 is MNHEY, CDR2 SMNVEV, per germline (reference sequence). Here the CDR3 reads CASSRTSGSSGELFF. CDR3 sequence (DNA): TGTGCCAGCAGTCGGACTAGCGGGAGTAGCGGGGAGCTGTTTTTT.

V usage is TRBV28 and J usage is TRBJ1-2, with no clear D. This CDR3 is 12 amino acids long. V lost 4 bases, J lost 8 bases, and 11 bases lay in between. Germline CDR1 MDHEN, CDR2 SYDVKM. The CDR3 bases are TGTGCCAGCAGTTCCCTTGGGGAAGGCTACACCTTC. Translated: CASSSLGEGYTF.

V and J are TRBV29-1 and TRBJ1-1; D gene ambiguous. The V and J ends lost 0 bases and 8 bases respectively, with 10 bases between them. The CDR3 runs to 12 residues. CDR1 SQVTM and CDR2 ANQGSEA come from the germline V gene. The CDR3 is CSVEDDGPEAFF. In DNA, the CDR3 is TGCAGCGTTGAAGATGATGGACCCGAAGCTTTCTTT.

Concerning this clone: Its ends do not fully match the called genes, so a read error is possible. This chain uses TRBV11-1 with TRBJ2-7; D remains unclear. From germline, CDR1 is SGHAT and CDR2 FQDESV (reference sequence). This CDR3 is built from 12 residues. CDR3 in amino acids: CASSRDSDEQYF. The CDR3 DNA sequence: TGTGCCAGCAGCCGTGACTCCGACGAGCAGTACTTC.

The chain recombines TRBV6-6 with TRBJ1-3; D call uncertain. The CDR3 sequence is 14 residues long. Trimming cost V 6 bases and J 1 base, with 10 bases left between them. CDR1 and CDR2 (germline): MNHNY, SVGAGI (reference sequence). This chain's CDR3 is CASSETQSGNTIYF. In DNA form, the CDR3 reads TGTGCCAGCAGCGAGACGCAGTCTGGAAACACCATATATTTT.

This sequence joins TRBV5-6 and TRBJ1-5; D gene uncertain. V lost 4 bases and J lost 0, with 11 bases in between. The CDR3 is made up of 15 amino acids. Germline V gives CDR1 SGHDT, CDR2 YYEEEE. CDR3 coding DNA: TGTGCCAGCAGCGCCGGACTTTATAGCAATCAGCCCCAGCATTTT. Its translation: CASSAGLYSNQPQHF.